Sequencing of this T cell receptor beta chain was carried out in a study of control samples from healthy donors and cancer patients. Germline CDR1 GTSNPN, CDR2 SVGIG (reference sequence). The CDR3 is 15 amino acids. Trimming cost V 5 bases and J 7 bases; bases outside gene matches: 12. The repertoire was sequenced with immunoSEQ multiplex PCR; TCRdb's copy has only in-frame clones and lacks some. The data contain about 160,000 clones, roughly 95% of them singletons. This clonotype was sampled from a woman aged 25 to 39 in good health. The V call is TRBV30, the J call TRBJ1-5, with 9 bases fitting TRBD1. Sequencing was done on a sample of blood. The CDR3 spells CAWATGGQGNQPQHF. CDR3 bases: TGTGCCTGGGCTACAGGTGGACAGGGGAACCAGCCCCAGCATTTT.